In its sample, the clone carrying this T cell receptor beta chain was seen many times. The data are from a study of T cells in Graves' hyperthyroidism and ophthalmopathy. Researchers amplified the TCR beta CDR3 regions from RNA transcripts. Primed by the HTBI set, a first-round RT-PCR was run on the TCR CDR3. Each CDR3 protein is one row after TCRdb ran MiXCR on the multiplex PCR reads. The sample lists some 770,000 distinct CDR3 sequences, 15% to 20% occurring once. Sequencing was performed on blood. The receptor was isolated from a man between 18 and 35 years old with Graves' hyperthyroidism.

CDR3 residues: CSARVPQGANNEQFF. The CDR3 DNA reads as TGCAGTGCTAGAGTCCCGCAGGGGGCCAACAATGAGCAGTTCTTC. The J gene is TRBJ2-1, the V gene TRBV20-1; 8 bases map to TRBD1. Trimming removed 1 base from V and 5 bases from J; junction bases left unmatched: 7. Germline V gene sequence: CDR1 DFQATT, CDR2 SNEGSKA (reference sequence). The CDR3 runs to 15 residues.